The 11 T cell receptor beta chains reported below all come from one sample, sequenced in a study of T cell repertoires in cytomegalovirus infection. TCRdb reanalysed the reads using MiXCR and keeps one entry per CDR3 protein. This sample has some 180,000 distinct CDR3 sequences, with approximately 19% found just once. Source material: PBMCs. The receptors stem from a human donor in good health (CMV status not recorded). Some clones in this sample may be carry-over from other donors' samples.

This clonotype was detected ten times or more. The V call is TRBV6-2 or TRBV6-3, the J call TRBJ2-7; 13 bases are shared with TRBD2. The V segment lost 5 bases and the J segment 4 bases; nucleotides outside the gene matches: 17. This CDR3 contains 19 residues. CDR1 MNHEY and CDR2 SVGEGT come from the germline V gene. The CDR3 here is CASSLRFSGTSGNTYEQYF. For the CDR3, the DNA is TGTGCCAGCAGTCTCAGGTTTTCCGGGACTAGCGGGAATACTTACGAGCAGTACTTC.

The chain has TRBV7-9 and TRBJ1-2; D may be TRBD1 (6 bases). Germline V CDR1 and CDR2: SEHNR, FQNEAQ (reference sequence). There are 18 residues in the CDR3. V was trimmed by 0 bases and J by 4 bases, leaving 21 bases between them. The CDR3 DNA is TGTGCCAGCAGCTTAGCGCTTTCATCCGGGACAAACCCCTATGGCTACACCTTC. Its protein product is CASSLALSSGTNPYGYTF.

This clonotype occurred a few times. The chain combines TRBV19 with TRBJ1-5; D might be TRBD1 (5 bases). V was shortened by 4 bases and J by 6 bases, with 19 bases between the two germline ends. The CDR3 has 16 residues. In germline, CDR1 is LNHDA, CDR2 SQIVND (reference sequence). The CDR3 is CASSSMITSRVQPQHF. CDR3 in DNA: TGTGCCAGTAGTAGCATGATAACCTCCAGGGTTCAGCCCCAGCATTTT.

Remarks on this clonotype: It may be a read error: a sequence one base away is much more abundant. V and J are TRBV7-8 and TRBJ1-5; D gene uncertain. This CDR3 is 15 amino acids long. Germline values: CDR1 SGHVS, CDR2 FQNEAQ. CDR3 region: CASSLGDSSNPPQHF. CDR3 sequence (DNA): TGTGCCAGCAGCTTAGGAGATAGTAGCAATCCGCCCCAGCATTTT.

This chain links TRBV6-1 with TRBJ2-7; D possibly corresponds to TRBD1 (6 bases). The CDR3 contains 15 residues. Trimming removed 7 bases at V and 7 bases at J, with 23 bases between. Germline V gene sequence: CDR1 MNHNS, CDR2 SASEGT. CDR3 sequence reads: CASTTETGILGEQYF. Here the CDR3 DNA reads TGTGCCAGCACCACCGAGACAGGAATCTTGGGGGAGCAGTACTTC.

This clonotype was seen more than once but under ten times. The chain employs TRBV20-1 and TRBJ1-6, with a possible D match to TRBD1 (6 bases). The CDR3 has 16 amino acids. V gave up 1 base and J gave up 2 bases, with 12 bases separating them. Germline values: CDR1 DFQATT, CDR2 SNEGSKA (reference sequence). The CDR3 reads CSARGRGRAYNSPLHF. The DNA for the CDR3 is TGCAGTGCTAGAGGGCGGGGGCGGGCCTATAATTCACCCCTCCACTTT.

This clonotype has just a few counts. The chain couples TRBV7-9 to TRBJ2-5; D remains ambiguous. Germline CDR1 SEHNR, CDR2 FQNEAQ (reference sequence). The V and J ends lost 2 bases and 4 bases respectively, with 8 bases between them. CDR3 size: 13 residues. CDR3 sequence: CASSLSETETQYF. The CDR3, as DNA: TGTGCCAGCAGCTTATCTGAAACAGAGACCCAGTACTTC.

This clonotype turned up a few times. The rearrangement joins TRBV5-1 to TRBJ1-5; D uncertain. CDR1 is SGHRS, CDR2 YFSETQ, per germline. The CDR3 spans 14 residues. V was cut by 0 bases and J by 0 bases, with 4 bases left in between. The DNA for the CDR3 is TGCGCCAGCAGCTTGGACCATAGCAATCAGCCCCAGCATTTT. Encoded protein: CASSLDHSNQPQHF.

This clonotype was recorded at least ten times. The DNA of the CDR3 is TGTGCCAGCAGCACCCGAGTAACGGGGCAGGGTGCCACAGATACGCAGTATTTT. Translating it yields CASSTRVTGQGATDTQYF. The chain recombines TRBV7-2 with TRBJ2-3; perhaps D is TRBD1 or TRBD2 (5 bases each). The CDR3 totals 18 residues. CDR1 SGHTA and CDR2 FQGNSA come from the germline V gene. Trimming pared 5 bases from V and 2 bases from J, leaving 23 bases between.

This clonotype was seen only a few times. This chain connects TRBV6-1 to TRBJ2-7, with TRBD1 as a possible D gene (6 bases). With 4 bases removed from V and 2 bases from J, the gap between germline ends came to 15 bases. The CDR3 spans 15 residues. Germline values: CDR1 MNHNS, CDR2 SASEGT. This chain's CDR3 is CASSGPSGTPYEQYF. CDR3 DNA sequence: TGTGCCAGCAGTGGACCCTCCGGGACACCCTACGAGCAGTACTTC.

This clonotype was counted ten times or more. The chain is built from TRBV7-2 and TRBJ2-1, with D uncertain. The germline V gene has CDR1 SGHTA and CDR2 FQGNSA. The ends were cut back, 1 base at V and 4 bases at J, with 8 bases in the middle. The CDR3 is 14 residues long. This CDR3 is CASSLGGGYNEQFF. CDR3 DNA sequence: TGTGCCAGCAGCTTAGGTGGTGGGTACAATGAGCAGTTCTTC.